The rows below give T cell receptor beta chains drawn from one sample of a study of T cell responses to AZD1222 COVID-19 vaccine. The table came from immunoSEQ multiplex PCR; TCRdb's copy has only in-frame clones and leaves some out. This table has about 200,000 clones, approximately 94% appearing once. Sample: peripheral blood, taken on day 0 of MenACWY control vaccination. The receptors here all came from an adult in good health. Both conserved end residues are part of each CDR3. A D gene is named only where the DNA matches it firmly. Clone size, where shown, is once, few, many, or a class for clones that have expanded.

v_call	d_call	j_call	clone_size	cdr3_nt	cdr3_aa
TRBV7-8	-	TRBJ1-4	-	TGTGCCAGCAGCCGCGGGACGCATGAAAAACTGTTTTTT	CASSRGTHEKLFF
TRBV10-3	-	TRBJ1-5	-	TGTGCCATTAGGACGGCCCTGGGTGTTTATAGCAATCAGCCCCAGCATTTT	CAIRTALGVYSNQPQHF
TRBV6-5	-	TRBJ1-3	-	TGTGCCATCTCTCCCCGATCCTCTGGAAACACCATATATTTT	CAISPRSSGNTIYF
TRBV30	TRBD1	TRBJ2-3	-	TGTGCCTGGATCGCCGGGACAGGGAGAACAGATACGCAGTATTTT	CAWIAGTGRTDTQYF
TRBV6-2/TRBV6-3	-	TRBJ2-7	once	TGTGCCAGCAGTAATGTACAGGTGGGACAGCAGTACTTC	CASSNVQVGQQYF
TRBV2	-	TRBJ1-5	once	TGTGCCAGCAGTGGTCGAGGCAATCAGCCCCAGCATTTT	CASSGRGNQPQHF
TRBV18	-	TRBJ1-2	-	TGTGCCAGCTCACCAAGTGGCGGCAGAAACTATGGCTACACCTTC	CASSPSGGRNYGYTF
TRBV12-3/TRBV12-4	-	TRBJ1-1	-	TGTGCCAGCAGTTTAGGGGGAAACACTGAAGCTTTCTTT	CASSLGGNTEAFF
TRBV19	-	TRBJ1-2	once	TGTGCCAGTAGTATATTGGGCATAGACAGGACCTTTGGCGGCTACACCTTC	CASSILGIDRTFGGYTF
TRBV29-1	-	TRBJ2-3	-	TGCAGCGCCAAACAAGAAGTCCCAGATACGCAGTATTTT	CSAKQEVPDTQYF
TRBV4-2	-	TRBJ1-1	-	TGTGCCAGCAGTCGGAACACTGAAGCTTTCTTT	CASSRNTEAFF
TRBV4-2	-	TRBJ1-1	once	TGTGCCAGCAGCCGGTCCTTCCAGGGGATCACTGAAGCTTTCTTT	CASSRSFQGITEAFF
TRBV29-1	-	TRBJ1-1	once	TGCAGCGTTCGGGGACAAGGAGGGACTGAAGCTTTCTTT	CSVRGQGGTEAFF
TRBV6-7	TRBD1	TRBJ1-4	-	TGTGCCAGCAGTTCGACAGGGGGACACGAAAAACTGTTTTTT	CASSSTGGHEKLFF